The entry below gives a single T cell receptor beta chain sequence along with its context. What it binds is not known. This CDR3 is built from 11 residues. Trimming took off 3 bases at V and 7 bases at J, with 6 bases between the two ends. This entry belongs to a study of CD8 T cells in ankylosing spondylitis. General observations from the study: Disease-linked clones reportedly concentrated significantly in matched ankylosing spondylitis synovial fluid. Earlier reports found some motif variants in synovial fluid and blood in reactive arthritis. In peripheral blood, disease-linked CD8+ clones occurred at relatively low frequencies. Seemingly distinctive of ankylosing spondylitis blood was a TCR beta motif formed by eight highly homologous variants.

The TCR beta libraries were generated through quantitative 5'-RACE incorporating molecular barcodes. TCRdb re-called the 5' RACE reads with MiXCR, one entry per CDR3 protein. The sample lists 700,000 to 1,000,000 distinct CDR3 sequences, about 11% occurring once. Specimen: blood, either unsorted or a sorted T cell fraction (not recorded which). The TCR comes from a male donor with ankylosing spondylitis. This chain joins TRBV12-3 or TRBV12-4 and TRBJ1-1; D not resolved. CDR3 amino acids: CASSLRNEAFF. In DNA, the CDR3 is TGTGCCAGCAGTTTGCGGAATGAAGCTTTCTTT.